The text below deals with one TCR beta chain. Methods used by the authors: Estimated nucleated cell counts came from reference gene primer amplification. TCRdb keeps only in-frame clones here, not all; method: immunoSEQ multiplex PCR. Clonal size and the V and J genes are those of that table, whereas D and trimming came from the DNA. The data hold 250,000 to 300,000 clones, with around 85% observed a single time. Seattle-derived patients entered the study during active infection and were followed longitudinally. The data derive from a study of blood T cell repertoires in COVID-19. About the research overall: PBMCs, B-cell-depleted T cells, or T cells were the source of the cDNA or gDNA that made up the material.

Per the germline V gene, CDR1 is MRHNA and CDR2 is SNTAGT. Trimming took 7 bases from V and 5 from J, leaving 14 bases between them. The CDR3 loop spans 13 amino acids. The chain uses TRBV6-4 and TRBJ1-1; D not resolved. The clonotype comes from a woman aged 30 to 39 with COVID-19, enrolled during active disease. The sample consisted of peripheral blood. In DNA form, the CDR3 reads TGTGCCAGCAATATCAGGAGGGAGACTGAAGCTTTCTTT. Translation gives CASNIRRETEAFF.